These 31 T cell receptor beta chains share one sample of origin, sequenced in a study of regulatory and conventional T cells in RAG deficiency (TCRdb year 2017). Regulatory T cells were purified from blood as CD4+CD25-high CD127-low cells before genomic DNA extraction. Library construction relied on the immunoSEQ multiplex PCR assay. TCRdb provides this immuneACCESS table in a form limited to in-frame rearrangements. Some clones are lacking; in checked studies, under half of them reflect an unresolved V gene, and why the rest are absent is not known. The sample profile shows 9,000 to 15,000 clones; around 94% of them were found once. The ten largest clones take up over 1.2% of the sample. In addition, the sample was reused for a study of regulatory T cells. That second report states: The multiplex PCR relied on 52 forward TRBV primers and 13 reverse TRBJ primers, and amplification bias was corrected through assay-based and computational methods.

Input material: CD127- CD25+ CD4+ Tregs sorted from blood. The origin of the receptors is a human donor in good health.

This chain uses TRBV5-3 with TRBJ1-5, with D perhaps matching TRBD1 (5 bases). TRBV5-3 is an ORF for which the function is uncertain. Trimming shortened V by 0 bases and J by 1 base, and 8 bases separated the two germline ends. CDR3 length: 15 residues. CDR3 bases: TGTGCCAGAAGCTTGGTACCAGGGAGCAATCAGCCCCAGCATTTT. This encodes CARSLVPGSNQPQHF.

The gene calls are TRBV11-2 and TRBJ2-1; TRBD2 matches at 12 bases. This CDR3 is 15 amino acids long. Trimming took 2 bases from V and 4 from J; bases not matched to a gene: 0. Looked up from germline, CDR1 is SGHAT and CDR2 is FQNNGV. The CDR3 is CASSLLAGGYNEQFF. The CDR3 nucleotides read TGTGCCAGCAGCTTACTAGCGGGGGGGTACAATGAGCAGTTCTTC.

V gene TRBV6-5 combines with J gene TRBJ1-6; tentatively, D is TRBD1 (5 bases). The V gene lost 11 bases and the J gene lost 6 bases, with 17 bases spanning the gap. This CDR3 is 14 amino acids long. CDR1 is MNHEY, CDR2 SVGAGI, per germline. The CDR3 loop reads CAGPRWQGNSPLHF. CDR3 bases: TGTGCCGGACCCCGTTGGCAGGGTAATTCACCCCTCCACTTT.

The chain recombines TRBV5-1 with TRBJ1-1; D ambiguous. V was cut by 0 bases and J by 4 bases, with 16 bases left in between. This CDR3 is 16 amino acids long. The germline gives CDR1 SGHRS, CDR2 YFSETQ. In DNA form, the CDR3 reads TGCGCCAGCAGCTTGGATGGTCGGGGAGGTGGCACTGAAGCTTTCTTT. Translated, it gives CASSLDGRGGGTEAFF.

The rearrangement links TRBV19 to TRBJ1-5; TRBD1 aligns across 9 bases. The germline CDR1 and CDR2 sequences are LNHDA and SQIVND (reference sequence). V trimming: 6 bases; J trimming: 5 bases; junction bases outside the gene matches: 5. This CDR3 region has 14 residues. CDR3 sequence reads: CASSWTGEDQPQHF. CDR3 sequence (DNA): TGTGCCAGTAGCTGGACAGGGGAGGATCAGCCCCAGCATTTT.

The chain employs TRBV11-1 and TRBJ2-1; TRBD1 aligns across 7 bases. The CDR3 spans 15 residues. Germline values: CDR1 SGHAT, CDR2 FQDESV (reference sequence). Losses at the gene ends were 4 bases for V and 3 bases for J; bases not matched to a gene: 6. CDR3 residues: CASSSGQTLYNEQFF. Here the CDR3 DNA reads TGTGCCAGCAGCTCGGGACAGACCCTCTACAATGAGCAGTTCTTC.

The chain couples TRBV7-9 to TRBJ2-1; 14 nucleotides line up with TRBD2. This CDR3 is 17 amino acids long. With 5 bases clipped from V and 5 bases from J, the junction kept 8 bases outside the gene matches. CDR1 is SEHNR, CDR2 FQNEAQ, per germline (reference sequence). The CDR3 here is CASSIGLAGGEDNEQFF. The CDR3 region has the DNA TGTGCCAGCAGCATCGGACTAGCGGGGGGTGAGGACAATGAGCAGTTCTTC.

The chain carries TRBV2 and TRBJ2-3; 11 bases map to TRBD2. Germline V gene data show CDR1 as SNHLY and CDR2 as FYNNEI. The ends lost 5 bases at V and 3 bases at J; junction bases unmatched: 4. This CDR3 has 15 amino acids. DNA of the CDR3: TGTGCCAGCAGTTTGGGACTAGCGGCGACAGATACGCAGTATTTT. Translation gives CASSLGLAATDTQYF.

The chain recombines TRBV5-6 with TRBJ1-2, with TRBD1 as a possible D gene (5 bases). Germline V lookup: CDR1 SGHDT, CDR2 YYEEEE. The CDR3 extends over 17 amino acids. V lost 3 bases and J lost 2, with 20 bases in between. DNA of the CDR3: TGTGCCAGCAGCTCTGGGTGGGGACTTCCCGTAAACTATGGCTACACCTTC. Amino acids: CASSSGWGLPVNYGYTF.

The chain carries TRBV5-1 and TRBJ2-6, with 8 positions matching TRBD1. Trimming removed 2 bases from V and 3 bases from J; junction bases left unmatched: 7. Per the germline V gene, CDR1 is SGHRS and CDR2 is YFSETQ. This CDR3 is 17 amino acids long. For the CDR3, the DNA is TGCGCCAGCAGCTTAGGGCAGGGGGCGGTTGGGGCCAACGTCCTGACTTTC. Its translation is CASSLGQGAVGANVLTF.

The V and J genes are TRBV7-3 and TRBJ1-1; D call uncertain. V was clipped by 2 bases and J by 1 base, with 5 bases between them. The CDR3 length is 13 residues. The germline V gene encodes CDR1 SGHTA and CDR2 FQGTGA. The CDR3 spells CASSLVRNTEAFF. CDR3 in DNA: TGTGCCAGCAGCTTAGTCAGGAACACTGAAGCTTTCTTT.

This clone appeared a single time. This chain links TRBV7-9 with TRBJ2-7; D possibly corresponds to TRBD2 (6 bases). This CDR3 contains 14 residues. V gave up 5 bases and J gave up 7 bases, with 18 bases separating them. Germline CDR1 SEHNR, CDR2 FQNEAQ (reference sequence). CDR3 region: CASSQTRLVIEQYF. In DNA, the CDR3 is TGTGCCAGCAGCCAAACTCGACTAGTTATTGAGCAGTACTTC.

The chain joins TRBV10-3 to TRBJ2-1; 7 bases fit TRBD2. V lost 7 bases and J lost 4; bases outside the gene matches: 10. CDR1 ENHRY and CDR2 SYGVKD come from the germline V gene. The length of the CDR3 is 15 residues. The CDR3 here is CAIMGGVSKYNEQFF. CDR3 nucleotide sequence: TGTGCCATCATGGGGGGGGTTTCGAAATACAATGAGCAGTTCTTC.

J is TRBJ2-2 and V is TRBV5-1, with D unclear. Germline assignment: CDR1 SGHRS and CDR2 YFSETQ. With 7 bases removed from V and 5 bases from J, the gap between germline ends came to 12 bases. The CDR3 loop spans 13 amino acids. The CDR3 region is CASGIPGTGELFF. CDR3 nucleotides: TGCGCCAGCGGTATCCCGGGTACCGGGGAGCTGTTTTTT.

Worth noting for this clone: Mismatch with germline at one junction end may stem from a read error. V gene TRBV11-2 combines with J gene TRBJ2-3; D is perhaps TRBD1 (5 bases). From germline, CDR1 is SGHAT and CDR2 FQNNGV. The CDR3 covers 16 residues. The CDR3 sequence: CASSLGLGPVADRQYF. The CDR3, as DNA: TGTGCCAGCAGCTTGGGGCTAGGACCTGTTGCGGATAGGCAGTATTTT. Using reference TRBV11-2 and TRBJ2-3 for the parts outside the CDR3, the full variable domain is EAGVAQSPRYKIIEKRQSVAFWCNPISGHATLYWYQQILGQGPKLLIQFQNNGVVDDSQLPKDRFSAERLKGVDSTLKIQPAKLEDSAVYLCASSLGLGPVADRQYFGPGTRLTVL.

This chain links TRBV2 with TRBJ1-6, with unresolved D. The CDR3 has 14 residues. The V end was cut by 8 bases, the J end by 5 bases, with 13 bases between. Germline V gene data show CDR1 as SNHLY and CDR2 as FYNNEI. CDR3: CASRPRQDNSPLHF. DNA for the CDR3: TGTGCCAGCCGCCCAAGGCAGGATAATTCACCCCTCCACTTT.

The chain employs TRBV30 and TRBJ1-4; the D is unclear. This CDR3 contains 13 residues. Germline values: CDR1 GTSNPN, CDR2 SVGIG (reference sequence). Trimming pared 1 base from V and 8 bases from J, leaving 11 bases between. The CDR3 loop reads CAWSGRLSEKLFF. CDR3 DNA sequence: TGTGCCTGGAGTGGACGACTATCCGAAAAACTGTTTTTT.

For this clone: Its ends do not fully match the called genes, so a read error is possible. The DNA of the CDR3 is TGCGCCAGCAGCCAGTTCGGGACTAGCGGGGGACTCCCCCAAGACACCCAGTACTTC. Translation gives CASSQFGTSGGLPQDTQYF. The rearrangement links TRBV4-1 to TRBJ2-5; 14 nucleotides align to TRBD2. This CDR3 contains 19 residues. Germline CDR1 is MGHRA and CDR2 is YSYEKL.

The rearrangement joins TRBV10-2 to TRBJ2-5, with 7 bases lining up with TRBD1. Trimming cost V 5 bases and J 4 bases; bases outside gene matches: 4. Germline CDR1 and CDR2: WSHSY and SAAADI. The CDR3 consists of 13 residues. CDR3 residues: CASSFTGVETQYF. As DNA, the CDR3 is TGCGCCAGCAGTTTTACAGGGGTAGAGACCCAGTACTTC.

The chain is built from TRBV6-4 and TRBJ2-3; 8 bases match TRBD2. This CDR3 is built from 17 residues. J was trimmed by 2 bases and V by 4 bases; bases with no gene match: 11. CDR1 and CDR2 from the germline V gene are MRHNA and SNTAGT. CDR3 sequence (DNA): TGTGCCAGCAGTGGGTGGGCGGGGGGAATCCCCACAGATACGCAGTATTTT. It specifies CASSGWAGGIPTDTQYF.

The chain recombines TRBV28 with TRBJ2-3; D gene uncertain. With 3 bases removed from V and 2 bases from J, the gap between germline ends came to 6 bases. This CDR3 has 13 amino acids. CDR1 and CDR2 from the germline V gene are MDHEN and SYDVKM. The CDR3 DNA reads TGTGCCAGCAGTTTGTTAGACACAGATACGCAGTATTTT. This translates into CASSLLDTDTQYF.

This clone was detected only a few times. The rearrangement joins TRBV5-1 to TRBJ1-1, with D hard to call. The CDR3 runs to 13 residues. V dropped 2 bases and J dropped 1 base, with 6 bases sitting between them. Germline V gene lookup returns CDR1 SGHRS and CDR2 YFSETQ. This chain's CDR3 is CASSFNTNTEAFF. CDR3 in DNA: TGCGCCAGCAGCTTTAACACGAACACTGAAGCTTTCTTT.

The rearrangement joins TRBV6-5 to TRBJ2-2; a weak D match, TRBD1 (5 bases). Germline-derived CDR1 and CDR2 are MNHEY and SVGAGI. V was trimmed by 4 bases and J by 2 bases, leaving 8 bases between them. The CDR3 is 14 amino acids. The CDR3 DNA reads TGTGCCAGCAGTTGGGGCGGAAACACCGGGGAGCTGTTTTTT. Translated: CASSWGGNTGELFF.

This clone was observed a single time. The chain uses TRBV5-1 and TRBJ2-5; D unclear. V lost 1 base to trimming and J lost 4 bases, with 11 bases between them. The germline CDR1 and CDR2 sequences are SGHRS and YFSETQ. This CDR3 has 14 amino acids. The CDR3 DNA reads TGCGCCAGCAGCTTGCGAGGTTTAGGAGAGACCCAGTACTTC. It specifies CASSLRGLGETQYF. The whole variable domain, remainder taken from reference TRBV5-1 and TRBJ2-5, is KAGVTQTPRYLIKTRGQQVTLSCSPISGHRSVSWYQQTPGQGLQFLFEYFSETQRNKGNFPGRFSGRQFSNSRSEMNVSTLELGDSALYLCASSLRGLGETQYFGPGTRLLVL.

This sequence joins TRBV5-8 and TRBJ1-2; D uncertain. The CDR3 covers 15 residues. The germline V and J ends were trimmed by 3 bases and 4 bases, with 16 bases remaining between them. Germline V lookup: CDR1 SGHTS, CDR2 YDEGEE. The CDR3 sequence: CASSYRGSPLYGYTF. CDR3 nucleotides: TGTGCCAGCAGCTACCGCGGGAGTCCCCTCTATGGCTACACCTTC.

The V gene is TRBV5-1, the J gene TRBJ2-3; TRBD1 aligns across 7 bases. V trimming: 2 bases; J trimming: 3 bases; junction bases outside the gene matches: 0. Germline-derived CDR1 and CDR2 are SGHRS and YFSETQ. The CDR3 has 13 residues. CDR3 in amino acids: CASSLQGTDTQYF. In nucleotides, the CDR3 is TGCGCCAGCAGCTTACAGGGGACAGATACGCAGTATTTT.

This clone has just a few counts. The CDR3 bases are TGCGCCAGCAGTGGGTCGGGGGGTCCAAGCACAGATACGCAGTATTTT. It encodes CASSGSGGPSTDTQYF. The chain joins TRBV5-1 to TRBJ2-3; TRBD2 agrees at 7 bases. The CDR3 is 16 residues long. J gave up 0 bases and V 5 bases, and 9 bases lay outside the gene matches. Germline CDR1 is SGHRS and CDR2 is YFSETQ.

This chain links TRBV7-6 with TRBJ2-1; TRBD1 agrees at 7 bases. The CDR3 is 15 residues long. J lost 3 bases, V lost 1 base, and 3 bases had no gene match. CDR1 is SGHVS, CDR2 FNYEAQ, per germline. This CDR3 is CASSLGQGGYNEQFF. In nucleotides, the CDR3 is TGTGCCAGCAGCTTAGGACAGGGTGGCTACAATGAGCAGTTCTTC.

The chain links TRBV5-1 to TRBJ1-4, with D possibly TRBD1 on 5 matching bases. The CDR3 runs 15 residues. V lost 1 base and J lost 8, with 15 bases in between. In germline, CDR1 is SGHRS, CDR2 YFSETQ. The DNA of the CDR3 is TGCGCCAGCAGCTTGAACACAGGAGTGGGCGAAAAACTGTTTTTT. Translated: CASSLNTGVGEKLFF.

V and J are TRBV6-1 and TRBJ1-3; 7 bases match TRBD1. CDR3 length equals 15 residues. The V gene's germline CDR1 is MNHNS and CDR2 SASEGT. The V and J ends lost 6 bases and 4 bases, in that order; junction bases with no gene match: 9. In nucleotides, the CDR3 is TGTGCCAGCAGCATACAGGGGTTAGCCGGAAACACCATATATTTT. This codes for CASSIQGLAGNTIYF.

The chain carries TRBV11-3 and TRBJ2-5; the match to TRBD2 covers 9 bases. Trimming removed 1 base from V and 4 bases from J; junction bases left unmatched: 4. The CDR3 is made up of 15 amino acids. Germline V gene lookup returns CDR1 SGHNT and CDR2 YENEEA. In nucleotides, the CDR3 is TGTGCCAGCAGCTTAGGACTAGCGGTATCAGAGACCCAGTACTTC. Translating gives CASSLGLAVSETQYF. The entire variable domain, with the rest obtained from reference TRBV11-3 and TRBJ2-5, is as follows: EAGVVQSPRYKIIEKKQPVAFWCNPISGHNTLYWYLQNLGQGPELLIRYENEEAVDDSQLPKDRFSAERLKGVDSTLKIQPAELGDSAVYLCASSLGLAVSETQYFGPGTRLLVL.